This T cell receptor (beta chain) derives from a study of blood T cell repertoires in COVID-19. Study details: The origin of the acute and convalescent COVID-19 samples was the United States, Italy and Spain. T cells, B-cell-depleted T cells, or PBMCs provided the cDNA or gDNA that served as material.

This clone showed up just a few times. Enrolment of Seattle patients took place during active infection, and they were followed longitudinally. Authors' data handling: Cell counts per sample came from amplifying reference gene primers. Sequencing used immunoSEQ multiplex PCR; TCRdb keeps in-frame clones, though not all of them. That table furnishes V, J and clone size, whereas the DNA furnished D and trimming. Among over 150,000 clones, roughly 88% were seen once, and the ten largest hold around 7%. This receptor was taken from a man older than 75 with COVID-19, enrolled during active disease. Sequencing was done on a sample of peripheral blood.

Written as DNA, the CDR3 is TGTGCCAGCAGCTTAGTCGCAGGGGGCCTCACTGAAGCTTTCTTT. This codes for CASSLVAGGLTEAFF. V and J are TRBV11-3 and TRBJ1-1; 8 positions agree with TRBD1. The V gene's germline CDR1 is SGHNT and CDR2 YENEEA. The CDR3 has 15 amino acids. Trimming cost V 1 base and J 4 bases; bases outside gene matches: 5.